This T cell receptor (beta chain) was recovered during a study of blood T cell repertoires in COVID-19. For the study at large: From the United States, Italy and Spain came samples of acute and convalescent COVID-19. PBMCs, B-cell-depleted T cells, or T cells provided the cDNA or gDNA that made up the material.

Per the authors' pipeline: Reference gene primer amplification yielded estimated nucleated cell counts. The table came from immunoSEQ multiplex PCR; TCRdb's copy has only in-frame clones and leaves some out. From that table come the V and J calls and clone size; the DNA was used to work out D and trimming. In the table there are more than 90,000 clones, around nine tenths of which are singletons. Seattle researchers signed up patients amid active infection and tracked them longitudinally. This CDR3 has 16 residues. The V gene end was trimmed by 5 bases and the J gene end by 5 bases; junction bases not matched to a gene: 11. CDR1 SGHTA and CDR2 FQGNSA come from the germline V gene.

This TCR derives from an older woman with COVID-19, enrolled during active disease. Sequencing used peripheral blood. V and J are TRBV7-2 and TRBJ2-5; 10 bases are a match to TRBD2. The CDR3 region has the DNA TGTGCCAGCAGCACGAGCGGGGGGGCCTCTCGGGAGACCCAGTACTTC. Translated, it gives CASSTSGGASRETQYF.